The rows below give T cell receptor beta chains drawn from one sample of a study of blood T cells in healthy people across ages. TCRdb called the 5' RACE reads again in MiXCR, with one record for every CDR3 protein. The data contain 700,000 or so distinct CDR3 sequences, about a fifth of them singletons. The sequenced material came from blood. Source of these receptors: a man in his 70s in good health. CDR3s include the opening cysteine and the closing phenylalanine or tryptophan. The order of the fields is V gene, J gene, D gene, clone size, CDR3 DNA, CDR3 protein. The D gene is left open where the match is weak. Expanded clones are given a class, and other clones once, few, many or no size at all.

TRBV7-9	TRBJ2-5	NA	many	TGTGCCAGCAGCCTAAATGAGGAGACCCAGTACTTC	CASSLNEETQYF
TRBV12-3/TRBV12-4	TRBJ2-2	NA	few	TGTGCCAGCAGCCCCGGGACTGGCGGGCTCGACACCGGGGAGCTGTTTTTT	CASSPGTGGLDTGELFF
TRBV5-1	TRBJ2-3	NA	few	TGCGCCAGCAGGAGGGACTCAGCCACAGATACGCAGTATTTT	CASRRDSATDTQYF
TRBV19	TRBJ2-7	TRBD2	many	TGTGCCAGTAGTATTGGGCCTAGCGGGGACTACGAGCAGTACTTC	CASSIGPSGDYEQYF
TRBV20-1	TRBJ1-1	TRBD1	NA	TGCAGTGCTGGACAGGGGGCTGGCACTGAAGCTTTCTTT	CSAGQGAGTEAFF
TRBV6-5	TRBJ1-4	NA	NA	TGTGCCAGCAGTTACTCCGGCAGAGTCCGTGGGAAACTGTTTTTT	CASSYSGRVRGKLFF
TRBV6-5	TRBJ1-1	NA	few	TGTGCCAGCCTTCTCAGGGTGGGCACTGAAGCTTTCTTT	CASLLRVGTEAFF
TRBV20-1	TRBJ2-1	NA	few	TGCAGTGCTAGGGGGGGTACTGAGCAGTTCTTC	CSARGGTEQFF
TRBV29-1	TRBJ2-7	NA	few	TGCAGCGTTGGGACGTTCGCCTACGAGCAGTACTTC	CSVGTFAYEQYF
TRBV4-3	TRBJ1-3	NA	NA	TGCGCCAGCAGCCAAGATTCGACGTCTGGAAACACCATATATTTT	CASSQDSTSGNTIYF
TRBV12-3/TRBV12-4	TRBJ2-1	TRBD2	NA	TGTGCCAGCAGTTTCGCGGGAGGGTCGTCTCGCTCCTACAATGAGCAGTTCTTC	CASSFAGGSSRSYNEQFF
TRBV7-9	TRBJ1-2	NA	NA	TGTGCCAGCAGCTTAAGCAGGGAGGTCTACACCTTC	CASSLSREVYTF
TRBV5-1	TRBJ1-2	NA	once	TGCGCCAGCAGCTTGGAGGCGGGGAGCTACACCTTC	CASSLEAGSYTF
TRBV11-2	TRBJ2-1	NA	NA	TGTGCCAGCAGCTTAGGGTTCGGGCAGTTCTTC	CASSLGFGQFF
TRBV7-9	TRBJ2-7	TRBD1	many	TGTGCCAGCAGCGCCGCGGGACAGGGTATTATCTACGAGCAGTACTTC	CASSAAGQGIIYEQYF
TRBV12-5	TRBJ2-5	TRBD2	NA	TGTGCTAGTGGCGGAATACTAGCGGGAGGAATCCAAGAGACCCAGCACTTC	CASGGILAGGIQETQHF
TRBV27	TRBJ1-2	TRBD1	NA	TGTGCCAGCACCCTGGGACAGGGCTATGGCTACACCTTC	CASTLGQGYGYTF
TRBV6-2/TRBV6-3	TRBJ1-5	NA	few	TGTGCCAGCAGTCGGGGGGTCTCCGATCAGCCCCAGCATTTT	CASSRGVSDQPQHF
TRBV7-8	TRBJ1-1	NA	few	TGTGCCAGCAGCTTCTCTCTTCCCATTAATGAAGCTTTCTTT	CASSFSLPINEAFF
TRBV20-1	TRBJ2-7	TRBD1	NA	TGCAGTGCTAGAAAGGACAGGCCCTCCATGCTGCGGGAGCAGTACTTC	CSARKDRPSMLREQYF
TRBV4-1	TRBJ2-1	NA	few	TGCGCCAGCAGCCAAGATGCCCGGACAATTATAAATGAGCAGTTCTTC	CASSQDARTIINEQFF
TRBV20-1	TRBJ1-5	TRBD1	few	TGCAGTGCTCACAGGGGGACGAGCAATCAGCCCCAGCATTTT	CSAHRGTSNQPQHF
TRBV7-9	TRBJ2-3	TRBD2	few	TGTGCCAACAGCTTAAGGGGACTAGCGGGATTTGATACGCAGTATTTT	CANSLRGLAGFDTQYF
TRBV5-1	TRBJ1-5	NA	NA	TGCGCCAGCAGCTCGAACCCGGAGGGCAATCAGCCCCAGCATTTT	CASSSNPEGNQPQHF
TRBV24-1	TRBJ2-5	NA	many	TGTGCCACCAGTGACCCGAGGGGTGAGGGGTACCAAGAGACCCAGTACTTC	CATSDPRGEGYQETQYF
TRBV2	TRBJ2-3	NA	few	TGTGCCAGTAGTGGTAGCGGAACACGCACAGATACGCAGTATTTT	CASSGSGTRTDTQYF